This T cell receptor beta chain is drawn from a study of cytomegalovirus exposure and HLA in healthy donors. The PCR used 60 Vbeta and 13 Jbeta primers. Clones were read by immunoSEQ multiplex PCR, and TCRdb kept only the in-frame ones, dropping some. The table has 150,000 to 200,000 clones, 79% seen once. The clonotype originates from a woman aged 50 to 60 in good health and CMV-seronegative. The sequenced sample consisted of PBMCs.

In DNA form, the CDR3 reads TGTGCCAGCAGCCCCTGGCGGGGGGGGAACACAGATACGCAGTATTTT. Its translation: CASSPWRGGNTDTQYF. This rearrangement joins TRBV7-2 to TRBJ2-3; 9 positions agree with TRBD2. From germline, CDR1 is SGHTA and CDR2 FQGNSA. CDR3 length: 16 residues. With 5 bases clipped from V and 2 bases from J, the junction kept 8 bases outside the gene matches.